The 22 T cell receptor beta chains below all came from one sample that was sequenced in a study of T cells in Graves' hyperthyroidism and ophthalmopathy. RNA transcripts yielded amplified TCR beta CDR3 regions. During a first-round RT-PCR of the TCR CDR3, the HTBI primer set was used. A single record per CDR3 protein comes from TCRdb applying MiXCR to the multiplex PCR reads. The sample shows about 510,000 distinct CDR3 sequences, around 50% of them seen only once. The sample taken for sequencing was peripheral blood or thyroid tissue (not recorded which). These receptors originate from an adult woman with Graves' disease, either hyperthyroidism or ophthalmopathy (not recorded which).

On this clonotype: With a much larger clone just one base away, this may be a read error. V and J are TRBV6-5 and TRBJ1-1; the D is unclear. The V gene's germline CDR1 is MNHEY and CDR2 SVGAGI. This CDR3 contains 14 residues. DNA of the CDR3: TGTGCCCGCAGACGGACGACCAGGTGGACTGAAGCTTTCTTT. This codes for CARRRTTRWTEAFF.

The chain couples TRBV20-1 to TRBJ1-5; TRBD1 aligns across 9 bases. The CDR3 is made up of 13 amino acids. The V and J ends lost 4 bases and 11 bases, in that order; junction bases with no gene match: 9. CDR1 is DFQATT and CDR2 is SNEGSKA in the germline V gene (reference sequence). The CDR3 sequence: CSATDRGQETQHF. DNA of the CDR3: TGCAGTGCTACGGACAGGGGCCAAGAGACCCAGCATTTT.

The CDR3 is CASSEGGAGLGTEAFF. CDR3 DNA sequence: TGTGCCAGCAGCGAAGGGGGCGCGGGTCTAGGCACTGAAGCTTTCTTT. The rearrangement links TRBV9 to TRBJ1-1; 7 nucleotides agree with TRBD1. The CDR3 length is 16 residues. Germline-derived CDR1 and CDR2 are SGDLS and YYNGEE. Trimming took 3 bases from V and 4 from J; bases not matched to a gene: 12.

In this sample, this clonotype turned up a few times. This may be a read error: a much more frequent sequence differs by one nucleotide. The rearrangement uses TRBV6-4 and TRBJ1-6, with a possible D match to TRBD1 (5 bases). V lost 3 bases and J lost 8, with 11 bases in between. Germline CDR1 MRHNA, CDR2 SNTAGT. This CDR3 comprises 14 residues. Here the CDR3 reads CASSEVREDSPLHF. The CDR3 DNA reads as TGTGCCAGCAGTGAGGTCAGGGAAGATTCACCCCTCCACTTT.

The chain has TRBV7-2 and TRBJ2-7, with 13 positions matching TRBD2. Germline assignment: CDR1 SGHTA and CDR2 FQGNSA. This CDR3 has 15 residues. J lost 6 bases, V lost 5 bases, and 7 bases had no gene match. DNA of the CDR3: TGTGCCAGCAGCCTGACTAGCGGGAGGCTAGGCGAGCAGTACTTC. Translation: CASSLTSGRLGEQYF.

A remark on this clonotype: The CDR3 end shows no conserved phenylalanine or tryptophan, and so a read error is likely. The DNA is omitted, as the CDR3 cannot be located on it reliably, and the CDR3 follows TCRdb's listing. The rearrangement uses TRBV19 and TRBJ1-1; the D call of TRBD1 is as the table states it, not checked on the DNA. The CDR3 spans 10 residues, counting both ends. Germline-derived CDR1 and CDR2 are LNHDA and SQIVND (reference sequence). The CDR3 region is CASSDRASFS.

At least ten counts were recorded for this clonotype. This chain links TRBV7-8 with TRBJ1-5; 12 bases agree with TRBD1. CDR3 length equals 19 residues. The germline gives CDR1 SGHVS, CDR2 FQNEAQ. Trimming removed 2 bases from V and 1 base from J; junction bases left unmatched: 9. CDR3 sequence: CASSLRGTGGPGSNQPQHF. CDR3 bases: TGTGCCAGCAGCTTAAGGGGGACAGGGGGCCCGGGGAGCAATCAGCCCCAGCATTTT.

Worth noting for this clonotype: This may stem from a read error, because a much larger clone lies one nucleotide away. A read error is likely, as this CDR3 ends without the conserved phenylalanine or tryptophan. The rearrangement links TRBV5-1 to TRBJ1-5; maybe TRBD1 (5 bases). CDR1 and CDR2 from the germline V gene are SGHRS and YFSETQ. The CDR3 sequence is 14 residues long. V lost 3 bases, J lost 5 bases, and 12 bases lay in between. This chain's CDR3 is CASSSGTVDQPQHL. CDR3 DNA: TGCGCCAGCAGCTCGGGGACGGTTGATCAGCCCCAGCATCTT.

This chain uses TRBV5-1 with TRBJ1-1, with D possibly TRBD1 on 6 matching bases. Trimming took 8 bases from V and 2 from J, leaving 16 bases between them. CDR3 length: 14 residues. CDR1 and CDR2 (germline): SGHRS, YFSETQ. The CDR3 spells CASVQGGANTEAFF. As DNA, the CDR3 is TGCGCCAGTGTACAGGGAGGAGCAAACACTGAAGCTTTCTTT.

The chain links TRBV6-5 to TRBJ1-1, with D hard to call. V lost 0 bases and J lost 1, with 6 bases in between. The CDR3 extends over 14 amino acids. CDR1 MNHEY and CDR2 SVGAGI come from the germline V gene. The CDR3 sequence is CASSYSSANTEAFF. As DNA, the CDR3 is TGTGCCAGCAGTTACTCGTCGGCGAACACTGAAGCTTTCTTT.

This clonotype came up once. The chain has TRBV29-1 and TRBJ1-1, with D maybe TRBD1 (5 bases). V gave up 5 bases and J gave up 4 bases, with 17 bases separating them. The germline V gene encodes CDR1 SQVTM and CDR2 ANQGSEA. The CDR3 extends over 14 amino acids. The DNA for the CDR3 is TGCAGCGTTTCTATCCCAGGGACGGGCACTGAAGCTTTCTTT. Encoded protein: CSVSIPGTGTEAFF.

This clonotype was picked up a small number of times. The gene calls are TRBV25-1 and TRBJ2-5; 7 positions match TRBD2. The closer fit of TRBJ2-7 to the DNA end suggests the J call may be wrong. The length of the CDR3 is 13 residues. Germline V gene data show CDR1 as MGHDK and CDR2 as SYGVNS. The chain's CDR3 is CASRASGTYEQYF. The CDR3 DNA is TGTGCCAGCAGGGCTAGCGGTACCTACGAGCAGTACTTC.

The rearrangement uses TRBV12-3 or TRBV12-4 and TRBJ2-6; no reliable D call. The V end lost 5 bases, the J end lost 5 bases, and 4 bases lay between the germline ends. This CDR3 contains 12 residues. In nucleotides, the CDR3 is TGTGCCAGCAGTCTTAGGGCCAACGTCCTGACTTTC. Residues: CASSLRANVLTF.

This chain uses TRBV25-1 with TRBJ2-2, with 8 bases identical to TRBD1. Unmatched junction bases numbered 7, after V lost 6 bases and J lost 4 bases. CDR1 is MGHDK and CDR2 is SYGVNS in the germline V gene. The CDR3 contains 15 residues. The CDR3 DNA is TGTGCCAGCAGAGAGGACAGGGTGAGCACCGGGGAGCTGTTTTTT. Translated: CASREDRVSTGELFF. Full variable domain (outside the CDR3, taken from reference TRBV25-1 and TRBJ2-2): EADIYQTPRYLVIGTGKKITLECSQTMGHDKMYWYQQDPGMELHLIHYSYGVNSTEKGDLSSESTVSRIRTEHFPLTLESARPSHTSQYLCASREDRVSTGELFFGEGSRLTVL.

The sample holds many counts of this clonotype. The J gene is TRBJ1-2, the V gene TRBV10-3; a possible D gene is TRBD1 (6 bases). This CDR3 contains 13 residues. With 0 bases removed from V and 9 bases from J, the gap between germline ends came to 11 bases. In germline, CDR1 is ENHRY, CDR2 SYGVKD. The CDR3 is CAISESTGSRYTF. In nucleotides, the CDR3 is TGTGCCATCAGTGAGTCGACAGGTAGTCGCTACACCTTC.

The CDR3 is CASSEGTGSPYEQYF. The CDR3 nucleotides are TGTGCCAGCAGTGAGGGGACAGGGTCGCCCTACGAGCAGTACTTC. The V call is TRBV25-1, the J call TRBJ2-7; 9 nucleotides agree with TRBD1. Germline V gene lookup returns CDR1 MGHDK and CDR2 SYGVNS. The J segment lost 2 bases and the V segment lost 3 bases, leaving 5 bases of the junction unmatched. CDR3 length: 15 amino acids.

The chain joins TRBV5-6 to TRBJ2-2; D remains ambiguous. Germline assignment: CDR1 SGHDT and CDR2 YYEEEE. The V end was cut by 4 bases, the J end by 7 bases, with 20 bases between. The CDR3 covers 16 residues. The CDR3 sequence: CASSRQKTWVDGELFF. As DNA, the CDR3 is TGTGCCAGCAGCCGCCAAAAAACCTGGGTGGACGGGGAGCTGTTTTTT.

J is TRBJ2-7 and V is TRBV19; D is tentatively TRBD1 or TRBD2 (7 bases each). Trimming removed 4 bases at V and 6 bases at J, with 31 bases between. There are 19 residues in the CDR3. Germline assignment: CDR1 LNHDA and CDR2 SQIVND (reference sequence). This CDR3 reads CASSSWRETSDQGVGEQYF. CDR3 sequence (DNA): TGTGCCAGTAGTAGTTGGCGGGAGACGTCCGATCAGGGGGTGGGCGAGCAGTACTTC.

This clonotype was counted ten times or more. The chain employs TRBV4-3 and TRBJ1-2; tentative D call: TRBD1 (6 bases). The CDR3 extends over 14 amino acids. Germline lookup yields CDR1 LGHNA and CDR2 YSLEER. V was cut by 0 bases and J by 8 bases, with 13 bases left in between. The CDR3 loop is CASSQDVRGGGYTF. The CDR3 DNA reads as TGCGCCAGCAGCCAAGATGTCAGGGGTGGGGGCTACACCTTC.

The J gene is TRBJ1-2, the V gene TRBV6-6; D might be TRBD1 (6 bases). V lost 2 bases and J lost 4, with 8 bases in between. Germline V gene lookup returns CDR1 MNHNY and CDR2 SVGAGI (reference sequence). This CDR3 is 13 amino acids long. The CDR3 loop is CASSYTGPYGYTF. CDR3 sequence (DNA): TGTGCCAGCAGTTACACAGGGCCCTATGGCTACACCTTC.

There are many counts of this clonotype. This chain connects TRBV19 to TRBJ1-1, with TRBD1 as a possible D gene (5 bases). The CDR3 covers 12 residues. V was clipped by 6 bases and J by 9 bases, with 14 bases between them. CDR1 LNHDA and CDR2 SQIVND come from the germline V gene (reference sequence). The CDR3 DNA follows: TGTGCCAGTAGAAAGGGACGAGGGAAAGCTTTCTTT. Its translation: CASRKGRGKAFF.

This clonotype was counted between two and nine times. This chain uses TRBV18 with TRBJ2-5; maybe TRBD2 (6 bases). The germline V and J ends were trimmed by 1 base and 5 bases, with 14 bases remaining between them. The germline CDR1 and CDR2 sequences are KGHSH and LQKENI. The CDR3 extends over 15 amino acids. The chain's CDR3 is CASSPRLGSAETQYF. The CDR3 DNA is TGTGCCAGCTCACCACGACTCGGGAGTGCGGAGACCCAGTACTTC.